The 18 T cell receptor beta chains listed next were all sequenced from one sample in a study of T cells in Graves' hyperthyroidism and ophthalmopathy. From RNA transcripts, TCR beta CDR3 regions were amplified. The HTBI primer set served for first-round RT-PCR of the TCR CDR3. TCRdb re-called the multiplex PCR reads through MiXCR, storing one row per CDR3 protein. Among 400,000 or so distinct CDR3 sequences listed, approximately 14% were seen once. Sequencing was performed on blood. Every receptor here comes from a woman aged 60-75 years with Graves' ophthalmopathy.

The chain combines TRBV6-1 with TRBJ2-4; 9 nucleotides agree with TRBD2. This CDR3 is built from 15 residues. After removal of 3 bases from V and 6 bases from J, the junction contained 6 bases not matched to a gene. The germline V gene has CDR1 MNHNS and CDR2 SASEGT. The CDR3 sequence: CASSDRAGGRNIQYF. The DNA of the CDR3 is TGTGCCAGCAGTGACCGAGCGGGAGGACGAAACATTCAGTACTTC.

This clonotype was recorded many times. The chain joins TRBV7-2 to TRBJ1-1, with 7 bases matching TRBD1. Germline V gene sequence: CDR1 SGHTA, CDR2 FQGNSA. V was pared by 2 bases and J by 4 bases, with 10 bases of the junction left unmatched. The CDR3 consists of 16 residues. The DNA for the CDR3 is TGTGCCAGCAGCTTAAGGTGGGGGGACAGCTTCACTGAAGCTTTCTTT. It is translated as CASSLRWGDSFTEAFF.

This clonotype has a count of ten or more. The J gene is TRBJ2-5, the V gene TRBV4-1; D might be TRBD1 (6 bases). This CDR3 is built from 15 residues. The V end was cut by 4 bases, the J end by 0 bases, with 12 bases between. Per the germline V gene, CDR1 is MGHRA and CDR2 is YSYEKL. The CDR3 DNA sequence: TGCGCCAGCAGCCTTACCGGGACACACCAAGAGACCCAGTACTTC. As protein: CASSLTGTHQETQYF.

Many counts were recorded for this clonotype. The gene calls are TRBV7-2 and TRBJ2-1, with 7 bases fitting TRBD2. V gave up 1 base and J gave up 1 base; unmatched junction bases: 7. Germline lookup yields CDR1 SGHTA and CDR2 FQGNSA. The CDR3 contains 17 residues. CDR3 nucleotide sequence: TGTGCCAGCAGCTTAGGGCCTAGCGGCCTATCCTACAATGAGCAGTTCTTC. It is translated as CASSLGPSGLSYNEQFF. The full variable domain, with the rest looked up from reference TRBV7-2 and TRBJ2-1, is GAGVSQSPSNKVTEKGKDVELRCDPISGHTALYWYRQSLGQGLEFLIYFQGNSAPDKSGLPSDRFSAERTGGSVSTLTIQRTQQEDSAVYLCASSLGPSGLSYNEQFFGPGTRLTVL.

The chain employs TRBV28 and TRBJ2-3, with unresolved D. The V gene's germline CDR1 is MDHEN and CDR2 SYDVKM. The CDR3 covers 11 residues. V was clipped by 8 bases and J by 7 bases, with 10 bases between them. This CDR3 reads CASGLINTQYF. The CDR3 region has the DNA TGTGCCAGCGGCCTAATAAATACGCAGTATTTT.

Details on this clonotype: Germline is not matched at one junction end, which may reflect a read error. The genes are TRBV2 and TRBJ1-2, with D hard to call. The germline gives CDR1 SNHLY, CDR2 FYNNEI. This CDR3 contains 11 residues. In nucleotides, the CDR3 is TGTGCCAGCAGTGAAGCTTCGGCAGAAGCCTTC. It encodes CASSEASAEAF.

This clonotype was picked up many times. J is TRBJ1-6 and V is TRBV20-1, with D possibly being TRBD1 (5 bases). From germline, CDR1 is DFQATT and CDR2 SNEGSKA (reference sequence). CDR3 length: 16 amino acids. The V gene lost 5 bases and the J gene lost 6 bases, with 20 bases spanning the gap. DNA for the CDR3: TGCAGTGCTCCAGAAGCCAGGGCAATCCTTAATTCACCCCTCCACTTT. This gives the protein CSAPEARAILNSPLHF.

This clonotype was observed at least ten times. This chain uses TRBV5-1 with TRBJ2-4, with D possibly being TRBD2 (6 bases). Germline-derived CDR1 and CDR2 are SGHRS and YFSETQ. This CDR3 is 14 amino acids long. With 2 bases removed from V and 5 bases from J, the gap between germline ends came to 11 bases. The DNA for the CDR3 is TGCGCCAGCAGCTTCGGACTACCCGAAAACATTCAGTACTTC. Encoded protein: CASSFGLPENIQYF.

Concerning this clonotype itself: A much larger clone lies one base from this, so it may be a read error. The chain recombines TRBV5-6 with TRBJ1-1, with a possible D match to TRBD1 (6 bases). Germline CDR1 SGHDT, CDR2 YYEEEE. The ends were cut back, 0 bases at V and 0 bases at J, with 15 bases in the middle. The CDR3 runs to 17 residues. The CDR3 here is CASSLEIGGRLNTEAFF. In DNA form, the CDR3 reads TGTGCCAGCAGCTTGGAAATAGGGGGGCGGCTGAACACTGAAGCTTTCTTT. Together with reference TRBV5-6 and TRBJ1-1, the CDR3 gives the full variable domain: DAGVTQSPTHLIKTRGQQVTLRCSPKSGHDTVSWYQQALGQGPQFIFQYYEEEERQRGNFPDRFSGHQFPNYSSELNVNALLLGDSALYLCASSLEIGGRLNTEAFFGQGTRLTVV.

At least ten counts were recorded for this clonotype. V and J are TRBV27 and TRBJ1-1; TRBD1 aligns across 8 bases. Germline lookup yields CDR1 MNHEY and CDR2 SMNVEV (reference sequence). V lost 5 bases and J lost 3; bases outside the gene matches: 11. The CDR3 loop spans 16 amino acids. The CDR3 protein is CASSANRGRLDTEAFF. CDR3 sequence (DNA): TGTGCCAGCAGTGCGAACAGGGGGAGGTTGGACACTGAAGCTTTCTTT.

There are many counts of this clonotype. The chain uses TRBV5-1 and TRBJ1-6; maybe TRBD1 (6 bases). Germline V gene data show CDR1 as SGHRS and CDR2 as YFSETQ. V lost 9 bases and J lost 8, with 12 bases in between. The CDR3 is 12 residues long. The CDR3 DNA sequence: TGCGCCACCAAAGACAGGCATTCACCCCTCCACTTT. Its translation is CATKDRHSPLHF.

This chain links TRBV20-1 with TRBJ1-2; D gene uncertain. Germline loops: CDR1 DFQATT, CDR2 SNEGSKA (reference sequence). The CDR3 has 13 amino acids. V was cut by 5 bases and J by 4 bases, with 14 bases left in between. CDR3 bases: TGCAGTGCTTCCCCTCGGACGGTCTATGGCTACACCTTC. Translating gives CSASPRTVYGYTF.

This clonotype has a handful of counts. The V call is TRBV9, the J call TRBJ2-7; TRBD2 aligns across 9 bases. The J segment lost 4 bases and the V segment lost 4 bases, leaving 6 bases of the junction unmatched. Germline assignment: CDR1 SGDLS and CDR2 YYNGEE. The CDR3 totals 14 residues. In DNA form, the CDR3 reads TGTGCCAGCAGCCCCGCGGGGGGGTCATACGAGCAGTACTTC. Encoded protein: CASSPAGGSYEQYF.

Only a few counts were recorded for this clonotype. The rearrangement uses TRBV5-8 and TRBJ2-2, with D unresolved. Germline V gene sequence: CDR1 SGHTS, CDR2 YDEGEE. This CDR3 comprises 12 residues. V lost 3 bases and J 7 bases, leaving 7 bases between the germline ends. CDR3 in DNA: TGTGCCAGCAGCTCCGTGGTCGGGGAGCTGTTTTTT. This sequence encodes CASSSVVGELFF.

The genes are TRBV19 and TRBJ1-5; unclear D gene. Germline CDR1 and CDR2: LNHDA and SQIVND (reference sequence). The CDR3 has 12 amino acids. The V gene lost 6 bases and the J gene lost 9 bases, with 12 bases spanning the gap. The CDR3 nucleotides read TGTGCCAGTAGCCAAACCCTGAGGCCCCAGCATTTT. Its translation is CASSQTLRPQHF.

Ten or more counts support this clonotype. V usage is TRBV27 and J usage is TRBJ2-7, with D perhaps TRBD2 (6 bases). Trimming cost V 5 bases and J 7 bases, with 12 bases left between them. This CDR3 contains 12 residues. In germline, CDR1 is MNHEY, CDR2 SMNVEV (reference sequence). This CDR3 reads CASSGGFGEQYF. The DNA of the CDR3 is TGTGCCAGCAGTGGGGGGTTCGGAGAGCAGTACTTC.

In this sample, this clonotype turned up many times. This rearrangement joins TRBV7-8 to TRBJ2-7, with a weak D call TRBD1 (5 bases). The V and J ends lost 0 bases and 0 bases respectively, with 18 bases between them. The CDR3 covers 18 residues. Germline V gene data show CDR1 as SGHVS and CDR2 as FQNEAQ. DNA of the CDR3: TGTGCCAGCAGCTTAGCTGGTCAGGGCAGAAAGATCTCCTACGAGCAGTACTTC. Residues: CASSLAGQGRKISYEQYF.

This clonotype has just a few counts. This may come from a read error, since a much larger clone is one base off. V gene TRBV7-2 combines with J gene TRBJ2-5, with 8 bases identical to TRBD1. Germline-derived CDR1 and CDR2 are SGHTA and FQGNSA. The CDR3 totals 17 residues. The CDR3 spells CASGLVAGGYQQETQYF. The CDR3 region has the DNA TGTGCCAGCGGCTTAGTGGCAGGGGGCTACCAACAAGAGACCCAGTACTTC.